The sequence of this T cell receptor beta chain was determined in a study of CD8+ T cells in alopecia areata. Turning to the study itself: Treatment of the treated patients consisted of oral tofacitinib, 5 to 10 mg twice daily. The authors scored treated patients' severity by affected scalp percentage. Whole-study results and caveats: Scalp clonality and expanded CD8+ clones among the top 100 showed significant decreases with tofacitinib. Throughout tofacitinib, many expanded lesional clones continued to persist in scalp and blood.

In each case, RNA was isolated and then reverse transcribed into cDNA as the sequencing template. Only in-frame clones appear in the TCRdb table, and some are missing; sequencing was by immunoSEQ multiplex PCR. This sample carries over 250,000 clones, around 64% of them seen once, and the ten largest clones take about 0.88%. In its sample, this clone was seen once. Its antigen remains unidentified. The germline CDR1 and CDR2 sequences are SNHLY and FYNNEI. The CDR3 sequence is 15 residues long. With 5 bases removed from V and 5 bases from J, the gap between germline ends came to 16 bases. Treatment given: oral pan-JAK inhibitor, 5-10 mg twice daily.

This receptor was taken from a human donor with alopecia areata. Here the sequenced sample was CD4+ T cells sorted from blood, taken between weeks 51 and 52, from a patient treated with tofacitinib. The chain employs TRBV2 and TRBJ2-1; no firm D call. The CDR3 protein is CASSSPGGPHNEQFF. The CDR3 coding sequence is TGTGCCAGCAGTAGCCCAGGTGGGCCTCACAATGAGCAGTTCTTC.